Each of the 22 T cell receptor beta chains below was sequenced from the same sample in a study of blood T cell repertoires in COVID-19. The method was immunoSEQ multiplex PCR; TCRdb's version includes in-frame clones alone and lacks a portion of them. The sample carries 100,000 to 150,000 clones, roughly 83% recorded once. The sequenced sample consisted of peripheral blood. These receptors were collected from a woman in her thirties who had recovered from COVID-19.

V usage is TRBV6-4 and J usage is TRBJ2-6; D may be TRBD2 (6 bases). V was clipped by 8 bases and J by 0 bases, with 14 bases between them. This CDR3 region has 16 residues. Germline V gene data show CDR1 as MRHNA and CDR2 as SNTAGT. CDR3 nucleotides: TGTGCCAGCGGAGGGACCTCTAGCTCTGGGGCCAACGTCCTGACTTTC. Translated, it gives CASGGTSSSGANVLTF.

The CDR3: CASSPTGGDTGELFF. CDR3 DNA: TGTGCCAGCTCACCAACCGGAGGTGACACCGGGGAGCTGTTTTTT. The chain has TRBV18 and TRBJ2-2, with D maybe TRBD2 (5 bases). V lost 2 bases to trimming and J lost 3 bases, with 10 bases between them. The germline CDR1 and CDR2 sequences are KGHSH and LQKENI. This CDR3 has 15 amino acids.

The chain has TRBV9 and TRBJ2-2; 8 positions match TRBD1. Germline V gives CDR1 SGDLS, CDR2 YYNGEE. Losses at the gene ends were 6 bases for V and 4 bases for J; bases not matched to a gene: 11. The CDR3 runs 16 residues. CDR3 coding DNA: TGTGCCAGCACCGGAATACAGGGGGACGGCACCGGGGAGCTGTTTTTT. It codes for CASTGIQGDGTGELFF.

The J gene is TRBJ2-2, the V gene TRBV29-1, with TRBD2 matching 11 bases. The germline gives CDR1 SQVTM, CDR2 ANQGSEA. The J segment lost 3 bases and the V segment lost 6 bases, leaving 12 bases of the junction unmatched. The CDR3 consists of 17 residues. CDR3 protein: CSVPPGLAEGDTGELFF. As DNA, the CDR3 is TGCAGCGTCCCACCGGGACTAGCGGAGGGAGACACCGGGGAGCTGTTTTTT.

The chain employs TRBV10-3 and TRBJ2-7; TRBD2 matches 12 bases. The CDR3 totals 20 residues. V gave up 3 bases and J gave up 3 bases; unmatched junction bases: 18. CDR1 ENHRY and CDR2 SYGVKD come from the germline V gene. The CDR3 protein is CAISERFLKLAGGSGYEQYF. DNA for the CDR3: TGTGCCATCAGTGAACGTTTTCTAAAGCTAGCGGGAGGGTCGGGCTACGAGCAGTACTTC.

The chain employs TRBV18 and TRBJ1-2, with 8 nucleotides matching TRBD1. V was pared by 3 bases and J by 11 bases, with 14 bases of the junction left unmatched. There are 15 residues in the CDR3. Germline loops: CDR1 KGHSH, CDR2 LQKENI. The DNA for the CDR3 is TGTGCCAGCTCACCGGACGGGACAGGACGCATGGGTTACACCTTC. This translates into CASSPDGTGRMGYTF.

The rearrangement uses TRBV30 and TRBJ1-1; 8 bases line up with TRBD1. This CDR3 comprises 13 residues. CDR1 is GTSNPN and CDR2 is SVGIG in the germline V gene (reference sequence). J gave up 8 bases and V 1 base, and 6 bases lay outside the gene matches. CDR3: CAWSGSGQGEAFF. The CDR3 coding sequence is TGTGCCTGGAGTGGGTCCGGACAGGGCGAAGCTTTCTTT.

In its sample, this clone was seen a few times. The chain joins TRBV5-1 to TRBJ2-7; 8 bases match TRBD1. Trimming cost V 2 bases and J 6 bases; bases outside gene matches: 7. Germline CDR1 is SGHRS and CDR2 is YFSETQ. CDR3 length: 14 amino acids. CDR3 sequence (DNA): TGCGCCAGCAGCTTCAGACAGGGGACGGGCGAGCAGTACTTC. This sequence encodes CASSFRQGTGEQYF.

This rearrangement joins TRBV4-1 to TRBJ1-5; tentative D call: TRBD1 (5 bases). Germline V gives CDR1 MGHRA, CDR2 YSYEKL. The CDR3 sequence is 15 residues long. Trimming stripped 2 bases from V and 3 bases from J, with 11 bases between. The CDR3 DNA is TGCGCCAGCAGCCAAACAGACAGTCTCAATCAGCCCCAGCATTTT. Translated, it gives CASSQTDSLNQPQHF.

The gene calls are TRBV29-1 and TRBJ2-5, with a possible D match to TRBD2 (6 bases). The germline V gene encodes CDR1 SQVTM and CDR2 ANQGSEA. V shed 6 bases and J shed 5 bases, with 22 bases lying between them. The CDR3 has 15 residues. Written as DNA, the CDR3 is TGCAGCGTCACGGCGGGGATAACTCCGTCGGAGACCCAGTACTTC. Protein product: CSVTAGITPSETQYF.

The chain links TRBV9 to TRBJ2-1; 12 bases map to TRBD2. With 2 bases clipped from V and 8 bases from J, the junction kept 5 bases outside the gene matches. Germline assignment: CDR1 SGDLS and CDR2 YYNGEE. CDR3 length equals 15 residues. The CDR3, as DNA: TGTGCCAGCAGCGTCGCTAGCGGGAGGGTAGATGAGCAGTTCTTC. It specifies CASSVASGRVDEQFF.

V and J are TRBV2 and TRBJ2-3, with 16 bases aligning to TRBD2. The CDR3 runs 17 residues. Germline V gene sequence: CDR1 SNHLY, CDR2 FYNNEI. V dropped 8 bases and J dropped 0; count of bases not matched to a gene: 5. The CDR3 region is CASEGLAGGASTDTQYF. The CDR3 nucleotides read TGTGCCAGCGAGGGACTAGCGGGGGGGGCAAGCACAGATACGCAGTATTTT.

The chain couples TRBV9 to TRBJ2-7; 7 bases map to TRBD1. The CDR3 sequence is 17 residues long. Losses at the gene ends were 1 base for V and 0 bases for J; bases not matched to a gene: 10. Germline assignment: CDR1 SGDLS and CDR2 YYNGEE. The CDR3 is CASSVRDSGSNSYEQYF. CDR3 bases: TGTGCCAGCAGCGTAAGGGACAGCGGATCTAACTCCTACGAGCAGTACTTC.

The gene calls are TRBV5-4 and TRBJ2-3; D may be TRBD2 (7 bases). This CDR3 is built from 15 residues. Germline loops: CDR1 SGHNT, CDR2 YYREEE (reference sequence). V was trimmed by 5 bases and J by 2 bases, leaving 15 bases between them. The CDR3 coding sequence is TGTGCCAGCAGACCGCAGGGGAGGGACACAGATACGCAGTATTTT. This translates into CASRPQGRDTDTQYF.

The chain joins TRBV27 to TRBJ1-2; TRBD1 is a possible D gene (5 bases). Trimming took off 7 bases at V and 7 bases at J, with 16 bases between the two ends. This CDR3 comprises 13 residues. Germline loops: CDR1 MNHEY, CDR2 SMNVEV (reference sequence). CDR3: CASTPRRGSGYTF. The CDR3 region has the DNA TGTGCCAGCACCCCTCGTCGGGGGAGTGGCTACACCTTC.

The V gene is TRBV6-5, the J gene TRBJ1-2, with D possibly matching TRBD1 (6 bases). The germline gives CDR1 MNHEY, CDR2 SVGAGI. V lost 6 bases and J lost 8, with 16 bases in between. This CDR3 region has 13 residues. CDR3 sequence (DNA): TGTGCCAGCAGCACCGGGACACCGCCCGGCTACACCTTC. Translating it yields CASSTGTPPGYTF.

The rearrangement uses TRBV6-5 and TRBJ1-2; maybe TRBD1 (5 bases). V gave up 2 bases and J gave up 3 bases, with 7 bases separating them. CDR3 length: 13 residues. CDR1 is MNHEY, CDR2 SVGAGI, per germline. The CDR3 coding sequence is TGTGCCAGCAGTTACACAGGCTACTATGGCTACACCTTC. Translation: CASSYTGYYGYTF.

The chain uses TRBV7-3 and TRBJ2-1; D not resolved. Germline V lookup: CDR1 SGHTA, CDR2 FQGTGA. There are 16 residues in the CDR3. V lost 1 base and J 0 bases, leaving 10 bases between the germline ends. This CDR3 reads CASSLRSWSSYNEQFF. CDR3 bases: TGTGCCAGCAGCTTAAGGTCCTGGAGCTCCTACAATGAGCAGTTCTTC.

About this clone itself: A much larger clone lies one base from this, so it may be a read error. This chain links TRBV3-1 (or the pseudogene TRBV3-2) with TRBJ1-2; tentatively, D is TRBD1 (6 bases). Germline values: CDR1 LGHDT, CDR2 YNNKEL (reference sequence). Trimming stripped 5 bases from V and 1 base from J, with 8 bases between. This CDR3 region has 13 residues. The CDR3 sequence: CASSLDSNYGYTF. The CDR3 DNA reads as TGTGCCAGCAGCTTGGACAGTAACTATGGCTACACCTTC.

The rearrangement links TRBV19 to TRBJ2-1, with 7 bases identical to TRBD1. The germline V gene has CDR1 LNHDA and CDR2 SQIVND (reference sequence). The CDR3 runs 16 residues. V lost 5 bases, J lost 3 bases, and 10 bases stayed unmatched. The CDR3 protein is CASSSVGQKNYNEQFF. In nucleotides, the CDR3 is TGTGCCAGTAGTTCTGTGGGACAGAAGAACTACAATGAGCAGTTCTTC. The variable domain in full, completed from reference TRBV19 and TRBJ2-1, reads DGGITQSPKYLFRKEGQNVTLSCEQNLNHDAMYWYRQDPGQGLRLIYYSQIVNDFQKGDIAEGYSVSREKKESFPLTVTSAQKNPTAFYLCASSSVGQKNYNEQFFGPGTRLTVL.

The chain links TRBV6-5 to TRBJ2-3, with 9 positions matching TRBD1. The CDR3 consists of 15 residues. Trimming took 8 bases from V and 3 from J; bases not matched to a gene: 9. The germline V gene encodes CDR1 MNHEY and CDR2 SVGAGI. The CDR3 bases are TGTGCCAGCCTGGAACAGGACAGGGGAACAGATACGCAGTATTTT. Protein sequence: CASLEQDRGTDTQYF.

The chain joins TRBV20-1 to TRBJ2-7, with 12 bases fitting TRBD2. Losses at the gene ends were 3 bases for V and 0 bases for J; bases not matched to a gene: 6. This CDR3 comprises 16 residues. Germline V gene data show CDR1 as DFQATT and CDR2 as SNEGSKA (reference sequence). The CDR3 protein is CSASGLAGGSSYEQYF. The DNA for the CDR3 is TGCAGTGCTAGTGGGCTAGCGGGAGGGAGCTCCTACGAGCAGTACTTC.